This TCR beta chain was captured by sequencing in a study of blood T cell repertoires in COVID-19. Study summary: Researchers got acute and convalescent COVID-19 samples from the United States, Italy and Spain. PBMCs, B-cell-depleted T cells, or T cells were the source of the cDNA or gDNA that made up the material.

The CDR3 contains 17 residues. Losses at the gene ends were 4 bases for V and 3 bases for J; bases not matched to a gene: 10. Germline V CDR1 and CDR2: SEHNR, FQNEAQ (reference sequence). In the study's own analysis: Estimated nucleated cell counts came from reference gene primer amplification. The data were produced by immunoSEQ multiplex PCR, yet TCRdb's version contains in-frame clones alone and is incomplete. That table supplies the V and J calls and clone size; D and trimming were determined from the DNA. The sample lists under 250,000 clones, about 89% occurring once. The rearrangement joins TRBV7-9 to TRBJ1-1, with 11 positions matching TRBD1. The sample taken for sequencing was peripheral blood. This clonotype originated in a woman aged 55 to 70 who had recovered from COVID-19. This CDR3 is CASSSPPGQGGHTEAFF. The CDR3 DNA follows: TGTGCCAGCAGCTCGCCGCCGGGACAGGGGGGACACACTGAAGCTTTCTTT.